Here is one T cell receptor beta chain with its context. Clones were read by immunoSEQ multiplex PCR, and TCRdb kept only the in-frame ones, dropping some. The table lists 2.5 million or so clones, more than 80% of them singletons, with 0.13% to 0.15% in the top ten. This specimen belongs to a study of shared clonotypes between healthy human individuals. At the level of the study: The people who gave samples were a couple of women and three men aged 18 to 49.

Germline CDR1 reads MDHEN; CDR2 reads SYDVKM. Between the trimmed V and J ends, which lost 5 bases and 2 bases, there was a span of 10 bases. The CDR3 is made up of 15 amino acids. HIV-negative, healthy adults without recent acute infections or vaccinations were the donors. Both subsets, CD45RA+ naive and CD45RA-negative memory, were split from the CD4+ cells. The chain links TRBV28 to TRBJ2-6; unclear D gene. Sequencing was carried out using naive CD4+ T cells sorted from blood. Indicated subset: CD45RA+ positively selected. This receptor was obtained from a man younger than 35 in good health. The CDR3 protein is CASSVASAGANVLTF. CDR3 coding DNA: TGTGCCAGCAGTGTGGCGTCGGCTGGGGCCAACGTCCTGACTTTC.